Presented here are 15 T cell receptor beta chains from one specimen sequenced in a study of CD8 T cells in ankylosing spondylitis. TCRdb recomputed calls from the 5' RACE reads with MiXCR, one row per CDR3 protein. The table shows around 130,000 distinct CDR3 sequences, with around 7% occurring only once. Material for sequencing was blood, either unsorted or a sorted T cell fraction (not recorded which). All receptors derive from a male donor with ankylosing spondylitis or in good health (not recorded which).

At least ten counts were recorded for this clonotype. The chain carries TRBV29-1 and TRBJ2-7; no clear D. V was pared by 0 bases and J by 4 bases, with 10 bases between. Germline V gives CDR1 SQVTM, CDR2 ANQGSEA. The CDR3 length is 13 residues. The DNA of the CDR3 is TGCAGCGTTGAAGATTTGGTAGGGTACGAGCAGTACTTC. Amino acids: CSVEDLVGYEQYF.

This clonotype was counted ten times or more. This chain uses TRBV25-1 with TRBJ1-1; no clear D. Germline CDR1 and CDR2: MGHDK and SYGVNS. There are 11 residues in the CDR3. The V gene lost 5 bases and the J gene lost 3 bases, with 4 bases spanning the gap. As DNA, the CDR3 is TGTGCCAGCAGTCCCCACACTGAAGCTTTCTTT. It is translated as CASSPHTEAFF.

About this clonotype itself: A much larger clone differs by one base, so this may be a read error. The rearrangement links TRBV20-1 to TRBJ2-5, with D tentatively TRBD1 (6 bases). Germline loops: CDR1 DFQATT, CDR2 SNEGSKA (reference sequence). The CDR3 extends over 17 amino acids. The V end was cut by 4 bases, the J end by 4 bases, with 25 bases between. CDR3 in amino acids: CSAIRQAEVACGETQYF. In nucleotides, the CDR3 is TGCAGTGCTATAAGACAGGCTGAGGTAGCCTGTGGAGAGACCCAGTACTTC.

This clonotype has at least ten counts. V gene TRBV7-9 combines with J gene TRBJ1-5; 7 bases match TRBD1. This CDR3 spans 13 amino acids. CDR1 is SEHNR and CDR2 is FQNEAQ in the germline V gene (reference sequence). J gave up 4 bases and V 6 bases, and 3 bases lay outside the gene matches. The CDR3 nucleotides are TGTGCCAGCAGGCCAGGGGGAAATCAGCCCCAGCATTTT. It codes for CASRPGGNQPQHF.

This clonotype was found many times. This sequence joins TRBV3-1 and TRBJ1-6; TRBD1 matches 8 bases. The V gene end was trimmed by 2 bases and the J gene end by 9 bases; junction bases not matched to a gene: 3. CDR3 size: 14 residues. Germline V gene sequence: CDR1 LGHDT, CDR2 YNNKEL (reference sequence). The CDR3 sequence: CASSQTGGVSPLHF. Written as DNA, the CDR3 is TGTGCCAGCAGCCAAACAGGGGGTGTTTCACCCCTCCACTTT. Filled out from reference TRBV3-1 and TRBJ1-6, the complete variable domain reads DTAVSQTPKYLVTQMGNDKSIKCEQNLGHDTMYWYKQDSKKFLKIMFSYNNKELIINETVPNRFSPKSPDKAHLNLHINSLELGDSAVYFCASSQTGGVSPLHFGNGTRLTVT.

This clonotype was seen repeatedly, ten times or more. J is TRBJ1-5 and V is TRBV5-1; TRBD1 matches at 10 bases. The CDR3 is 14 residues long. Germline loops: CDR1 SGHRS, CDR2 YFSETQ. V lost 4 bases and J lost 6; bases outside the gene matches: 4. In DNA form, the CDR3 reads TGCGCCAGCAGCCCGGACAGGGGGGGTCAGCCCCAGCATTTT. It codes for CASSPDRGGQPQHF.

V gene TRBV19 combines with J gene TRBJ2-1, with D perhaps matching TRBD2 (6 bases). V lost 8 bases and J lost 3, with 17 bases in between. This CDR3 is built from 15 residues. Germline lookup yields CDR1 LNHDA and CDR2 SQIVND (reference sequence). CDR3 sequence (DNA): TGTGCCAGTGGGGATGAGGGAGGAGGCTACAATGAGCAGTTCTTC. Its protein product is CASGDEGGGYNEQFF.

This clonotype was detected many times. The CDR3 nucleotides are TGTGCCAGCTCACCCGTAGCGGGAGCTTCCACAGATACGCAGTATTTT. It yields the protein CASSPVAGASTDTQYF. The chain carries TRBV18 and TRBJ2-3, with TRBD2 matching over 9 bases. The CDR3 sequence is 16 residues long. The germline CDR1 and CDR2 sequences are KGHSH and LQKENI. V lost 3 bases and J lost 2; bases outside the gene matches: 6.

This clonotype came up a few times. The chain uses TRBV12-3 or TRBV12-4 and TRBJ2-7, with D maybe TRBD1 (6 bases). The CDR3 consists of 12 residues. Trimming removed 4 bases at V and 2 bases at J, with 6 bases between. This CDR3 is CASSWTAYEQYF. The CDR3 nucleotides read TGTGCCAGCAGTTGGACAGCCTACGAGCAGTACTTC.

This clonotype showed up many times. The rearrangement uses TRBV28 and TRBJ1-1, with D maybe TRBD1 (6 bases). CDR1 and CDR2 from the germline V gene are MDHEN and SYDVKM. Between the trimmed V and J ends, which lost 4 bases and 4 bases, there was a span of 16 bases. CDR3 size: 15 residues. Here the CDR3 reads CASSSGTRPVTEAFF. CDR3 in DNA: TGTGCCAGCAGTTCAGGGACACGTCCCGTCACTGAAGCTTTCTTT.

This clonotype was detected ten times or more. The chain couples TRBV7-3 to TRBJ1-6, with D unresolved. Germline V gene sequence: CDR1 SGHTA, CDR2 FQGTGA. Trimming took off 2 bases at V and 7 bases at J, with 3 bases between the two ends. The CDR3 covers 12 residues. CDR3 loop: CASSLGNSPLHF. CDR3 nucleotide sequence: TGTGCCAGCAGCTTAGGGAATTCACCCCTCCACTTT.

The gene calls are TRBV5-5 and TRBJ2-7; a weak D match, TRBD1 (6 bases). The CDR3 loop spans 15 amino acids. V dropped 0 bases and J dropped 3 bases, with 13 bases sitting between them. Looked up from germline, CDR1 is SGHKS and CDR2 is YYEKEE (reference sequence). CDR3 nucleotide sequence: TGTGCCAGCAGCTTGGCCTCACAGGGCCTCTACGAGCAGTACTTC. It codes for CASSLASQGLYEQYF.

At least ten counts were recorded for this clonotype. V usage is TRBV11-2 and J usage is TRBJ1-5; D gene ambiguous. Trimming pared 1 base from V and 4 bases from J, leaving 20 bases between. The CDR3 contains 18 residues. CDR1 SGHAT and CDR2 FQNNGV come from the germline V gene. The CDR3 DNA follows: TGTGCCAGCAGCTTAGGGGGTATTGAGTGGGGATCGAATCAGCCCCAGCATTTT. Protein: CASSLGGIEWGSNQPQHF.

This clonotype was recorded many times. This chain joins TRBV14 and TRBJ2-7, with 7 bases matching TRBD2. The germline V gene has CDR1 SGHDN and CDR2 FVKESK. The trim removed 0 bases at V and 4 bases at J, leaving 6 bases unmatched. The CDR3 covers 15 residues. The CDR3 reads CASSQEIASGYEQYF. Written as DNA, the CDR3 is TGTGCCAGCAGCCAAGAAATAGCTAGCGGATACGAGCAGTACTTC.

This clonotype was counted a few times. V and J are TRBV3-1 and TRBJ2-5; tentatively, D is TRBD2 (5 bases). The V end was cut by 1 base, the J end by 5 bases, with 17 bases between. The CDR3 spans 16 residues. Germline values: CDR1 LGHDT, CDR2 YNNKEL (reference sequence). The CDR3 is CASSQGGPARGETQYF. The CDR3 nucleotides read TGTGCCAGCAGCCAAGGTGGGCCGGCAAGAGGGGAGACCCAGTACTTC.